Sequencing of this TCR beta chain was carried out in a study of control samples from healthy donors and cancer patients. Measured with immunoSEQ multiplex PCR; TCRdb has only the in-frame clones, and not every one. The sample contains more than 100,000 clones, 80% to 90% of which appear only once. This clone was picked up a small number of times. Sample: PBMCs. This receptor was obtained from a man between 60 and 75 years old with lung cancer.

CDR3 nucleotides: TGCGCCAGCAGCCAAGTGGGAACAGGGAGCACAGATACGCAGTATTTT. Translation gives CASSQVGTGSTDTQYF. This chain uses TRBV4-1 with TRBJ2-3, with a possible D match to TRBD1 (6 bases). V was cut by 1 base and J by 0 bases, with 11 bases left in between. Looked up from germline, CDR1 is MGHRA and CDR2 is YSYEKL. This CDR3 comprises 16 residues.